This TCR beta chain was obtained from a study of T cells in localized non-small cell lung cancer. Germline loops: CDR1 WSHSY, CDR2 SAAADI. CDR3 length: 18 residues. V trimming: 2 bases; J trimming: 5 bases; junction bases outside the gene matches: 16. The repertoire was sequenced with immunoSEQ multiplex PCR; TCRdb's copy has only in-frame clones and lacks some. This sample carries over 20,000 clones, around 85% of them seen once, and the ten largest clones take 5.8%. The chain couples TRBV10-2 to TRBJ1-2; 8 bases align to TRBD1. This sequence was found in a male donor aged 60 or over with stage II squamous cell lung carcinoma. This specimen was peripheral blood, taken before any cancer treatment. DNA of the CDR3: TGCGCCAGCAGTGAGGCGAGGTGGTACAGGGGGTTAGTTTATGGCTACACCTTC. Its protein is CASSEARWYRGLVYGYTF.